This T cell receptor beta chain was captured by sequencing in a study of cytomegalovirus exposure and HLA in healthy donors. In the study overall: Of fewer than 450 genotyped donors, about 80% clustered with self-reported Caucasian donors. Regarding the study as a whole: The productive fraction for most TCR beta V segments was about 87% or about 30% in an earlier analysis.

Comments on this clone: Its antigen is unknown.

PCR employed 60 Vbeta and 13 Jbeta primers. Per the authors' pipeline: Later reanalysis found around 84 million unique TCR beta chains, some 10 million of them shared. Only in-frame clones appear in the TCRdb table, and some are missing; sequencing was by immunoSEQ multiplex PCR. The V and J calls and clone size are taken from that table; D and trimming were inferred from the DNA. The data show some 200,000 clones, 82% seen once. The sequence derives from a woman in her forties or fifties in good health and CMV-seropositive. The sequenced material came from PBMCs.

The CDR3 loop is CASSRPGSRGTEAFF. In DNA form, the CDR3 reads TGTGCCAGCAGTCGGCCCGGGAGCCGGGGCACTGAAGCTTTCTTT. The chain recombines TRBV28 with TRBJ1-1; D unresolved. This CDR3 contains 15 residues. Trimming shortened V by 5 bases and J by 4 bases, and 17 bases separated the two germline ends. Germline V gene lookup returns CDR1 MDHEN and CDR2 SYDVKM.